Each of the 32 T cell receptor beta chains below was sequenced from the same sample in a study of blood T cell repertoires in COVID-19. The table came from immunoSEQ multiplex PCR; TCRdb's copy has only in-frame clones and leaves some out. The sample has about 160,000 clones, roughly 90% seen once. Sequencing was done on a sample of peripheral blood. The receptor set was obtained from a woman aged 55-70 years who had recovered from COVID-19.

The chain carries TRBV5-1 and TRBJ2-1; 7 positions match TRBD2. The CDR3 consists of 17 residues. In germline, CDR1 is SGHRS, CDR2 YFSETQ. V gave up 4 bases and J gave up 4 bases; unmatched junction bases: 14. The CDR3 DNA sequence: TGCGCCAGCAGCCTTACCGGGACTACCTCCCAGTACAATGAGCAGTTCTTC. Amino acids: CASSLTGTTSQYNEQFF.

J is TRBJ2-5 and V is TRBV12-3 or TRBV12-4; D is undetermined. This CDR3 region has 13 residues. Trimming removed 4 bases from V and 8 bases from J, with 14 bases in between. The CDR3, as DNA: TGTGCCAGCAGTTCCCACGCCACTGAAACCCAGTACTTC. Translating gives CASSSHATETQYF.

The chain uses TRBV15 and TRBJ1-2; D remains ambiguous. The V end was cut by 0 bases, the J end by 7 bases, with 18 bases between. Per germline, CDR1 LNHNV and CDR2 YYDKDF (reference sequence). The CDR3 is 16 residues long. As DNA, the CDR3 is TGTGCCACCAGCAGAGACTTTATAGAACAGATTAGTGGCTACACCTTC. It yields the protein CATSRDFIEQISGYTF. The full variable domain, in which reference TRBV15 and TRBJ1-2 provide the parts outside the CDR3, is DAMVIQNPRYQVTQFGKPVTLSCSQTLNHNVMYWYQQKSSQAPKLLFHYYDKDFNNEADTPDNFQSRRPNTSFCFLDIRSPGLGDTAMYLCATSRDFIEQISGYTFGSGTRLTVV.

The genes are TRBV3-1 (or the pseudogene TRBV3-2) and TRBJ2-3; 9 nucleotides align to TRBD2. Per the germline V gene, CDR1 is LGHDT and CDR2 is YNNKEL (reference sequence). The J segment lost 4 bases and the V segment lost 1 base, leaving 6 bases of the junction unmatched. The length of the CDR3 is 16 residues. CDR3 in DNA: TGTGCCAGCAGCCAAGTTGCGGGGGGGACCCCAGATACGCAGTATTTT. Protein: CASSQVAGGTPDTQYF.

V usage is TRBV11-2 and J usage is TRBJ2-3; 7 nucleotides line up with TRBD1. With 5 bases clipped from V and 8 bases from J, the junction kept 16 bases outside the gene matches. Germline CDR1 SGHAT, CDR2 FQNNGV. The CDR3 length is 16 residues. In nucleotides, the CDR3 is TGTGCCAGCAGCAGTTACAGGGGCCCGTTTATTGGTACGCAGTATTTT. It translates to CASSSYRGPFIGTQYF.

V gene TRBV7-9 combines with J gene TRBJ2-3; 7 positions match TRBD2. Germline V gives CDR1 SEHNR, CDR2 FQNEAQ (reference sequence). The CDR3 is 15 amino acids. Trimming at V came to 4 bases and at J to 2 bases, leaving 6 bases not matched to a gene. CDR3 DNA: TGTGCCAGCAGCTCCGGACTAGTCTCCACAGATACGCAGTATTTT. It translates to CASSSGLVSTDTQYF.

The rearrangement links TRBV19 to TRBJ1-1; the D gene is possibly TRBD1 (5 bases). This CDR3 has 14 residues. V was cut by 6 bases and J by 1 base, with 12 bases left in between. The V gene's germline CDR1 is LNHDA and CDR2 SQIVND (reference sequence). The CDR3 DNA reads as TGTGCCAGTAGCACCGGGACTCAGAACACTGAAGCTTTCTTT. Its translation: CASSTGTQNTEAFF.

In DNA form, the CDR3 reads TGTGCCAGCAGTCCTCGACGGGACATTCAGTACTTC. Translated: CASSPRRDIQYF. The rearrangement joins TRBV28 to TRBJ2-4; D is uncertain. CDR1 MDHEN and CDR2 SYDVKM come from the germline V gene. This CDR3 is built from 12 residues. V was clipped by 5 bases and J by 8 bases, with 10 bases between them.

The chain couples TRBV4-2 to TRBJ2-1, with 9 bases identical to TRBD1. The CDR3 is made up of 15 amino acids. Unmatched junction bases numbered 7, after V lost 1 base and J lost 9 bases. Germline V lookup: CDR1 LGHNA, CDR2 YNFKEQ. CDR3 nucleotide sequence: TGTGCCAGCAGCCAAGGAGGACAGGGGCCGGGTGAGCAGTTCTTC. It translates to CASSQGGQGPGEQFF.

This chain joins TRBV28 and TRBJ2-5, with unresolved D. Germline V gene sequence: CDR1 MDHEN, CDR2 SYDVKM. The CDR3 has 14 amino acids. Trimming shortened V by 5 bases and J by 6 bases, and 16 bases separated the two germline ends. The CDR3 sequence: CASSPRVAPKTQYF. CDR3 in DNA: TGTGCCAGCAGTCCCCGGGTAGCCCCAAAGACCCAGTACTTC.

This clone has just one count. This chain links TRBV6-5 with TRBJ1-5; TRBD1 is a possible D gene (6 bases). The germline V gene encodes CDR1 MNHEY and CDR2 SVGAGI. The germline V and J ends were trimmed by 7 bases and 7 bases, with 20 bases remaining between them. The CDR3 has 15 amino acids. The CDR3 loop is CASIWGGGSGQPQHF. CDR3 sequence (DNA): TGTGCCAGCATTTGGGGAGGGGGATCAGGGCAGCCCCAGCATTTT.

V usage is TRBV11-2 and J usage is TRBJ1-1; 8 nucleotides agree with TRBD1. Germline trimming cut 5 bases from V and 1 base from J; bases unmatched to any gene: 3. The CDR3 totals 14 residues. Germline-derived CDR1 and CDR2 are SGHAT and FQNNGV. The CDR3 loop reads CASSRDRGNTEAFF. Written as DNA, the CDR3 is TGTGCCAGCAGCCGAGACAGGGGGAACACTGAAGCTTTCTTT.

J is TRBJ2-1 and V is TRBV7-3, with 8 bases that match TRBD1. Per the germline V gene, CDR1 is SGHTA and CDR2 is FQGTGA. The J segment lost 6 bases and the V segment lost 6 bases, leaving 10 bases of the junction unmatched. The CDR3 is 15 residues long. This CDR3 reads CASSFDRGTINEQFF. The CDR3 DNA follows: TGTGCCAGCAGTTTCGACAGGGGAACAATCAATGAGCAGTTCTTC.

The chain has TRBV6-5 and TRBJ2-5; tentative D call: TRBD1 (5 bases). The CDR3 length is 15 residues. Trimming cost V 0 bases and J 3 bases, with 11 bases left between them. Germline assignment: CDR1 MNHEY and CDR2 SVGAGI. The CDR3 nucleotides are TGTGCCAGCAGTTACTCCGTGACAGCAAAAGAGACCCAGTACTTC. Translated: CASSYSVTAKETQYF.

This clone was detected once. Compared with germline, one end of the junction differs, possibly owing to a read error. The genes are TRBV28 and TRBJ1-1; D is ambiguous. Germline-derived CDR1 and CDR2 are MDHEN and SYDVKM. This CDR3 comprises 13 residues. CDR3 residues: CAGSRPLNTEAFF. In DNA form, the CDR3 reads TGTGCCGGCAGCAGGCCCTTAAACACTGAAGCTTTCTTT. The full variable domain, with the rest looked up from reference TRBV28 and TRBJ1-1, is DVKVTQSSRYLVKRTGEKVFLECVQDMDHENMFWYRQDPGLGLRLIYFSYDVKMKEKGDIPEGYSVSREKKERFSLILESASTNQTSMYLCAGSRPLNTEAFFGQGTRLTVV.

V and J are TRBV29-1 and TRBJ2-5; tentatively, D is TRBD2 (5 bases). Germline V lookup: CDR1 SQVTM, CDR2 ANQGSEA. Trimming removed 5 bases from V and 5 bases from J, with 15 bases in between. CDR3 length equals 13 residues. In DNA form, the CDR3 reads TGCAGCGTTCACGTAGGGTCGGGGGAGACCCAGTACTTC. Encoded protein: CSVHVGSGETQYF.

The chain links TRBV7-2 to TRBJ1-1, with 9 bases matching TRBD1. The CDR3 has 18 amino acids. Germline V gives CDR1 SGHTA, CDR2 FQGNSA. V shed 3 bases, J shed 5 bases, and the junction held 16 bases outside the gene matches. The CDR3 spells CASSFDPLRGQGRTEAFF. CDR3 sequence (DNA): TGTGCCAGCAGCTTTGACCCCCTGAGGGGACAGGGACGGACTGAAGCTTTCTTT.

The genes are TRBV29-1 and TRBJ2-7, with 7 bases lining up with TRBD1. The CDR3 extends over 12 amino acids. Per the germline V gene, CDR1 is SQVTM and CDR2 is ANQGSEA. The junction had 3 bases not matched to a gene; V was cut back by 7 bases and J by 0 bases. The chain's CDR3 is CSAAGGSYEQYF. The CDR3 DNA reads as TGCAGCGCTGCAGGGGGCTCCTACGAGCAGTACTTC.

The CDR3 protein is CASSLTTGNNQPQHF. The CDR3 nucleotides read TGCGCCAGCAGCCTCACGACAGGTAACAATCAGCCCCAGCATTTT. This chain connects TRBV4-3 to TRBJ1-5; D is perhaps TRBD1 (6 bases). Germline-derived CDR1 and CDR2 are LGHNA and YSLEER. The length of the CDR3 is 15 residues. V shed 4 bases and J shed 3 bases, with 13 bases lying between them.

The chain employs TRBV27 and TRBJ1-5, with D perhaps matching TRBD1 (6 bases). Germline CDR1 reads MNHEY; CDR2 reads SMNVEV (reference sequence). The CDR3 extends over 14 amino acids. V shed 5 bases and J shed 7 bases, with 15 bases lying between them. The CDR3 reads CASSLTGSRQPQHF. CDR3 coding DNA: TGTGCCAGCAGTCTTACAGGGTCAAGACAGCCCCAGCATTTT.

V gene TRBV5-1 combines with J gene TRBJ2-5; 8 nucleotides agree with TRBD2. J was trimmed by 5 bases and V by 0 bases; bases with no gene match: 3. The CDR3 length is 14 residues. Per the germline V gene, CDR1 is SGHRS and CDR2 is YFSETQ. CDR3 loop: CASSLGLARETQYF. DNA for the CDR3: TGCGCCAGCAGCTTGGGACTAGCGCGGGAGACCCAGTACTTC.

The chain carries TRBV6-1 and TRBJ2-7; D might be TRBD2 (6 bases). Germline CDR1 is MNHNS and CDR2 is SASEGT. The CDR3 sequence is 15 residues long. The V and J ends lost 2 bases and 0 bases respectively, with 11 bases between them. CDR3 sequence: CASSEQQGGSYEQYF. In DNA form, the CDR3 reads TGTGCCAGCAGTGAACAGCAGGGAGGCTCCTACGAGCAGTACTTC.

The rearrangement links TRBV28 to TRBJ1-6; a possible D gene is TRBD1 (6 bases). The CDR3 covers 17 residues. V gave up 1 base and J gave up 10 bases, with 20 bases separating them. The V gene's germline CDR1 is MDHEN and CDR2 SYDVKM. This CDR3 reads CASSLFRSGAAESPLHF. Written as DNA, the CDR3 is TGTGCCAGCAGTTTATTTAGGTCAGGGGCGGCTGAATCACCCCTCCACTTT.

This clone has only one observation. The CDR3 nucleotides read TGCGCCAGCAGCGGTGGACAGGTAAACTATGGCTACACCTTC. Protein product: CASSGGQVNYGYTF. This rearrangement joins TRBV5-1 to TRBJ1-2; 7 nucleotides align to TRBD1. Germline lookup yields CDR1 SGHRS and CDR2 YFSETQ. The CDR3 runs to 14 residues. The junction had 5 bases not matched to a gene; V was cut back by 4 bases and J by 2 bases.

This sequence joins TRBV5-4 and TRBJ2-3; D not resolved. In germline, CDR1 is SGHNT, CDR2 YYREEE (reference sequence). This CDR3 comprises 13 residues. V lost 4 bases to trimming and J lost 2 bases, with 8 bases between them. The CDR3 protein is CASSRYSTDTQYF. The CDR3 nucleotides read TGTGCCAGCAGCCGTTATTCCACAGATACGCAGTATTTT.

The chain uses TRBV30 and TRBJ1-2; D not certain. The CDR3 totals 12 residues. Per the germline V gene, CDR1 is GTSNPN and CDR2 is SVGIG (reference sequence). Between the trimmed V and J ends, which lost 2 bases and 7 bases, there was a span of 11 bases. The CDR3 loop reads CAWSRQILGYTF. The CDR3 nucleotides read TGTGCCTGGAGTCGTCAGATTCTTGGCTACACCTTC.

This chain connects TRBV28 to TRBJ1-4, with D unresolved. Germline CDR1 and CDR2: MDHEN and SYDVKM. V was trimmed by 4 bases and J by 5 bases, leaving 17 bases between them. The CDR3 spans 16 residues. The CDR3 is CASSSPGEGGNEKLFF. For the CDR3, the DNA is TGTGCCAGCAGTTCTCCCGGGGAAGGCGGGAATGAAAAACTGTTTTTT.

The table lists this clone with a count of one. The gene calls are TRBV5-1 and TRBJ2-3; 9 bases map to TRBD1. Unmatched junction bases numbered 2, after V lost 0 bases and J lost 6 bases. CDR3 length: 14 amino acids. In germline, CDR1 is SGHRS, CDR2 YFSETQ. Here the CDR3 DNA reads TGCGCCAGCAGCTTGGGGACAGGGGCCGATACGCAGTATTTT. It yields the protein CASSLGTGADTQYF. The full variable domain, completed using reference TRBV5-1 and TRBJ2-3, is KAGVTQTPRYLIKTRGQQVTLSCSPISGHRSVSWYQQTPGQGLQFLFEYFSETQRNKGNFPGRFSGRQFSNSRSEMNVSTLELGDSALYLCASSLGTGADTQYFGPGTRLTVL.

This chain uses TRBV19 with TRBJ1-4; D is unresolved. V lost 7 bases and J lost 4, with 13 bases in between. The germline CDR1 and CDR2 sequences are LNHDA and SQIVND (reference sequence). The CDR3 length is 14 residues. CDR3 sequence reads: CASTAEPYNEKLFF. CDR3 bases: TGTGCCAGTACGGCGGAGCCCTATAATGAAAAACTGTTTTTT.

This chain connects TRBV25-1 to TRBJ1-6; TRBD1 is a possible D gene (5 bases). Trimming stripped 5 bases from V and 7 bases from J, with 15 bases between. CDR3 size: 15 residues. Germline V gene data show CDR1 as MGHDK and CDR2 as SYGVNS. CDR3 nucleotide sequence: TGTGCCAGCAGTCGGCCTGGCAGGACAAATTCACCCCTCCACTTT. This translates into CASSRPGRTNSPLHF.

The table lists this clone with a count of one. The chain is built from TRBV2 and TRBJ2-7; D is undetermined. V lost 5 bases, J lost 4 bases, and 18 bases lay in between. Germline CDR1 is SNHLY and CDR2 is FYNNEI. The CDR3 loop spans 15 amino acids. The CDR3 nucleotides read TGTGCCAGCAGTCAAAATGACCGGGTTGGATACGAGCAGTACTTC. This translates into CASSQNDRVGYEQYF.

The chain carries TRBV6-5 and TRBJ2-5, with a tentative D call TRBD1 (5 bases). Trimming left V 11 bases short and J 4 bases short, with 11 bases between. The CDR3 is 11 residues long. Per germline, CDR1 MNHEY and CDR2 SVGAGI. The CDR3 DNA follows: TGTGCCTCAAGGGGCGGAGAGACCCAGTACTTC. The encoded protein is CASRGGETQYF.